This TCR beta chain was recorded in a study of T cell changes during pregnancy in multiple sclerosis. Assay used: immunoSEQ multiplex PCR; TCRdb lists only in-frame clones, some missing. This table holds about 47,000 clones, approximately 90% found once. The junction had 8 bases not matched to a gene; V was cut back by 5 bases and J by 9 bases. The CDR3 extends over 14 amino acids. Germline assignment: CDR1 MNHEY and CDR2 SMNVEV (reference sequence). The sample here was CD8+ T cells from peripheral blood mononuclear cells, taken in the second trimester of pregnancy. This sequence joins TRBV27 and TRBJ2-1, with 9 bases that match TRBD2. The sequence came from a female donor with multiple sclerosis, enrolled in a pregnancy study. CDR3 sequence: CASSPLAGGSEQFF. The CDR3 DNA sequence: TGTGCCAGCAGTCCTCTGGCGGGAGGGAGTGAGCAGTTCTTC.